The 30 T cell receptor beta chains given below trace back to one sample, sequenced in a study of T cells in Graves' hyperthyroidism and ophthalmopathy. The CDR3 regions of TCR beta were amplified from RNA transcripts. The HTBI primer set served for first-round RT-PCR of the TCR CDR3. TCRdb fed the multiplex PCR reads into MiXCR, producing one record per CDR3 protein. This sample has more than 550,000 distinct CDR3 sequences, with around a sixth found just once. The sample consisted of blood. These receptors all come from a woman in her fifties or sixties with Graves' hyperthyroidism that later progressed to Graves' ophthalmopathy.

This chain links TRBV7-2 with TRBJ2-1; TRBD2 agrees at 13 bases. V gave up 5 bases and J gave up 8 bases; unmatched junction bases: 6. Germline loops: CDR1 SGHTA, CDR2 FQGNSA. The CDR3 length is 15 residues. The CDR3 protein is CASSQTSGGWDEQFF. The CDR3 nucleotides are TGTGCCAGCAGCCAGACTAGCGGGGGGTGGGATGAGCAGTTCTTC.

The V call is TRBV6-1, the J call TRBJ1-6; D not certain. This CDR3 contains 13 residues. V dropped 6 bases and J dropped 1 base, with 4 bases sitting between them. From germline, CDR1 is MNHNS and CDR2 SASEGT. DNA for the CDR3: TGTGCCAGCAGGAGGTCCTATAATTCACCCCTCCACTTT. This translates into CASRRSYNSPLHF.

This clonotype was picked up a small number of times. This chain links TRBV20-1 with TRBJ2-7; a weak D match, TRBD2 (7 bases). The germline CDR1 and CDR2 sequences are DFQATT and SNEGSKA (reference sequence). The CDR3 is 17 residues long. The V end was cut by 3 bases, the J end by 3 bases, with 24 bases between. DNA for the CDR3: TGCAGTGCTAGGGGGGCCGGCGGGGGAACCGTTTACTACGAGCAGTACTTC. Residues: CSARGAGGGTVYYEQYF.

This clonotype was detected only a few times. The rearrangement joins TRBV4-1 to TRBJ1-4, with TRBD1 matching 12 bases. Germline assignment: CDR1 MGHRA and CDR2 YSYEKL. The V gene end was trimmed by 2 bases and the J gene end by 4 bases; junction bases not matched to a gene: 5. The CDR3 extends over 17 amino acids. In nucleotides, the CDR3 is TGCGCCAGCAGCCAACCCGGGACAGGGGGCTTTAATGAAAAACTGTTTTTT. Translating it yields CASSQPGTGGFNEKLFF.

This clonotype was counted at least ten times. V and J are TRBV2 and TRBJ1-1; the D is unclear. V dropped 1 base and J dropped 2 bases, with 5 bases sitting between them. Germline V lookup: CDR1 SNHLY, CDR2 FYNNEI. This CDR3 is built from 13 residues. The CDR3 DNA sequence: TGTGCCAGCAGTGAAGTCAGCAACACTGAAGCTTTCTTT. It translates to CASSEVSNTEAFF. Together with reference TRBV2 and TRBJ1-1, the CDR3 gives the full variable domain: EPEVTQTPSHQVTQMGQEVILRCVPISNHLYFYWYRQILGQKVEFLVSFYNNEISEKSEIFDDQFSVERPDGSNFTLKIRSTKLEDSAMYFCASSEVSNTEAFFGQGTRLTVV.

The J gene is TRBJ1-4, the V gene TRBV5-4; 8 bases are a match to TRBD1. V dropped 0 bases and J dropped 10; count of bases not matched to a gene: 5. Germline CDR1 and CDR2: SGHNT and YYREEE (reference sequence). There are 14 residues in the CDR3. CDR3 DNA: TGTGCCAGCAGCTTGGGACAGGGGATAGGAAAACTGTTTTTT. This codes for CASSLGQGIGKLFF.

V and J are TRBV25-1 and TRBJ2-3, with a possible D match to TRBD1 (6 bases). The CDR3 has 13 amino acids. The V and J ends lost 11 bases and 1 base respectively, with 13 bases between them. The germline CDR1 and CDR2 sequences are MGHDK and SYGVNS. CDR3 sequence: CAGAWTGTDTQYF. DNA for the CDR3: TGTGCCGGGGCATGGACAGGCACAGATACGCAGTATTTT.

V and J are TRBV9 and TRBJ2-7; TRBD1 might be the D (6 bases). This CDR3 region has 13 residues. Trimming stripped 3 bases from V and 3 bases from J, with 10 bases between. Per the germline V gene, CDR1 is SGDLS and CDR2 is YYNGEE. The CDR3, as DNA: TGTGCCAGCAGCGATCCAGGGGACTACGAGCAGTACTTC. Amino acid sequence: CASSDPGDYEQYF.

This clonotype came up a few times. The rearrangement uses TRBV5-1 and TRBJ1-5; D is ambiguous. Germline CDR1 reads SGHRS; CDR2 reads YFSETQ. This CDR3 is 20 amino acids long. V was shortened by 3 bases and J by 0 bases, with 25 bases between the two germline ends. Written as DNA, the CDR3 is TGCGCCAGCAGCTGGAGACCTATAGACAACCAGCCTTATAGCAATCAGCCCCAGCATTTT. Residues: CASSWRPIDNQPYSNQPQHF. The whole variable domain, remainder taken from reference TRBV5-1 and TRBJ1-5, is KAGVTQTPRYLIKTRGQQVTLSCSPISGHRSVSWYQQTPGQGLQFLFEYFSETQRNKGNFPGRFSGRQFSNSRSEMNVSTLELGDSALYLCASSWRPIDNQPYSNQPQHFGDGTRLSIL.

This clonotype turned up a few times. The rearrangement links TRBV29-1 to TRBJ2-2, with no clear D. This CDR3 has 15 residues. Germline values: CDR1 SQVTM, CDR2 ANQGSEA. Trimming took 7 bases from V and 4 from J, leaving 19 bases between them. CDR3 nucleotides: TGCAGCGCCGCGATCAGGCAGAAAGCCACCGGGGAGCTGTTTTTT. It encodes CSAAIRQKATGELFF.

This chain uses TRBV6-1 with TRBJ2-4, with 10 bases lining up with TRBD2. CDR1 and CDR2 from the germline V gene are MNHNS and SASEGT. The CDR3 is 17 residues long. Trimming at V came to 6 bases and at J to 4 bases, leaving 12 bases not matched to a gene. The CDR3, as DNA: TGTGCCAGCAGCCCGTGGGGTCTAGCGGGGGAAAAAAACATTCAGTACTTC. As protein: CASSPWGLAGEKNIQYF.

This clonotype was seen ten or more times. This chain connects TRBV5-8 to TRBJ2-6; a weak D match, TRBD1 (5 bases). V lost 2 bases to trimming and J lost 2 bases, with 8 bases between them. Germline CDR1 SGHTS, CDR2 YDEGEE. The CDR3 has 15 residues. The chain's CDR3 is CASSFQGAGANVLTF. Here the CDR3 DNA reads TGTGCCAGCAGCTTTCAGGGTGCTGGGGCCAACGTCCTGACTTTC. The variable domain in full, with the rest retrieved from reference TRBV5-8 and TRBJ2-6, is EAGVTQSPTHLIKTRGQQATLRCSPISGHTSVYWYQQALGLGLQFLLWYDEGEERNRGNFPPRFSGRQFPNYSSELNVNALELEDSALYLCASSFQGAGANVLTFGAGSRLTVL.

Ten or more counts support this clonotype. This chain connects TRBV11-2 to TRBJ2-1; D may be TRBD1 (6 bases). Per the germline V gene, CDR1 is SGHAT and CDR2 is FQNNGV. CDR3 length: 14 residues. V lost 2 bases and J 6 bases, leaving 11 bases between the germline ends. CDR3 sequence reads: CASSLSSGVNEQFF. For the CDR3, the DNA is TGTGCCAGCAGCTTATCATCAGGGGTCAATGAGCAGTTCTTC.

The chain combines TRBV20-1 with TRBJ1-3, with D maybe TRBD1 (5 bases). Germline loops: CDR1 DFQATT, CDR2 SNEGSKA (reference sequence). Trimming took 6 bases from V and 8 from J, leaving 20 bases between them. The CDR3 consists of 14 residues. The CDR3 protein is CSARDHKTVDTIYF. DNA of the CDR3: TGCAGTGCGCGGGACCACAAAACGGTAGACACCATATATTTT.

The chain employs TRBV5-4 and TRBJ2-5, with D tentatively TRBD1 or TRBD2 (6 bases each). The CDR3 consists of 16 residues. V lost 0 bases, J lost 3 bases, and 15 bases lay in between. Germline values: CDR1 SGHNT, CDR2 YYREEE (reference sequence). In DNA form, the CDR3 reads TGTGCCAGCAGCTTGGCAAGCAACGGGGGCGAAGAGACCCAGTACTTC. It codes for CASSLASNGGEETQYF.

This clonotype was picked up many times. The genes are TRBV3-1 and TRBJ2-4; a possible D gene is TRBD1 (5 bases). CDR1 is LGHDT, CDR2 YNNKEL, per germline (reference sequence). This CDR3 spans 15 amino acids. Trimming pared 0 bases from V and 5 bases from J, leaving 11 bases between. Here the CDR3 DNA reads TGTGCCAGCAGCCAAGATTCTTGGGGCGAAAACATTCAGTACTTC. Its translation is CASSQDSWGENIQYF.

This clonotype was observed at least ten times. This chain joins TRBV11-2 and TRBJ2-5, with D unclear. The CDR3 has 12 amino acids. Germline-derived CDR1 and CDR2 are SGHAT and FQNNGV. V was pared by 1 base and J by 6 bases, with 6 bases between. Written as DNA, the CDR3 is TGTGCCAGCAGCTTAGTGCCGCAGACCCAGTACTTC. Protein product: CASSLVPQTQYF. The full variable domain, completed using reference TRBV11-2 and TRBJ2-5, is EAGVAQSPRYKIIEKRQSVAFWCNPISGHATLYWYQQILGQGPKLLIQFQNNGVVDDSQLPKDRFSAERLKGVDSTLKIQPAKLEDSAVYLCASSLVPQTQYFGPGTRLLVL.

This clonotype showed up many times. J is TRBJ2-2 and V is TRBV7-9; tentative D call: TRBD2 (5 bases). CDR3 length equals 16 residues. Trimming pared 1 base from V and 5 bases from J, leaving 14 bases between. Germline CDR1 reads SEHNR; CDR2 reads FQNEAQ (reference sequence). The CDR3 sequence is CASSLELSSRTGELFF. In nucleotides, the CDR3 is TGTGCCAGCAGCTTAGAGTTGTCTAGCCGTACCGGGGAGCTGTTTTTT.

The chain uses TRBV5-4 and TRBJ2-2; 7 positions agree with TRBD2. The junction had 7 bases not matched to a gene; V was cut back by 0 bases and J by 2 bases. The CDR3 sequence is 17 residues long. Germline CDR1 is SGHNT and CDR2 is YYREEE (reference sequence). The CDR3 reads CASSLASWGGNTGELFF. The DNA of the CDR3 is TGTGCCAGCAGCTTGGCCTCGTGGGGGGGTAACACCGGGGAGCTGTTTTTT.

This sequence joins TRBV6-1 and TRBJ1-5, with 7 bases lining up with TRBD1. V lost 4 bases, J lost 0 bases, and 3 bases stayed unmatched. Germline V CDR1 and CDR2: MNHNS, SASEGT. This CDR3 comprises 15 residues. CDR3 bases: TGTGCCAGCAGTGCGACAGGGCATAGCAATCAGCCCCAGCATTTT. It yields the protein CASSATGHSNQPQHF.

A few counts support this clonotype. The chain has TRBV4-1 and TRBJ2-1; 11 bases are a match to TRBD2. Trimming at V came to 3 bases and at J to 7 bases, leaving 8 bases not matched to a gene. Germline V gives CDR1 MGHRA, CDR2 YSYEKL. This CDR3 has 16 residues. CDR3 sequence reads: CASSQASSGGRNEQFF. As DNA, the CDR3 is TGCGCCAGCAGCCAGGCCTCTAGCGGGGGGCGGAATGAGCAGTTCTTC.

This clonotype came up many times. The genes are TRBV18 and TRBJ2-1, with D possibly being TRBD2 (5 bases). The V gene lost 0 bases and the J gene lost 8 bases, with 5 bases spanning the gap. This CDR3 is built from 12 residues. CDR1 KGHSH and CDR2 LQKENI come from the germline V gene. CDR3 nucleotide sequence: TGTGCCAGCTCACCACCGGAGGATGAGCAGTTCTTC. This sequence encodes CASSPPEDEQFF.

This clonotype came up many times. V and J are TRBV3-1 and TRBJ2-1; 11 positions match TRBD2. Looked up from germline, CDR1 is LGHDT and CDR2 is YNNKEL (reference sequence). The J segment lost 7 bases and the V segment lost 6 bases, leaving 5 bases of the junction unmatched. The length of the CDR3 is 14 residues. CDR3 bases: TGTGCCAGCAGGGTAGCGGGGGGGCGAAATGAGCAGTTCTTC. Translated, it gives CASRVAGGRNEQFF.

Remarks on this clonotype: The conserved closing phenylalanine or tryptophan is absent in this CDR3, likely reflecting a read error. This sequence joins TRBV11-2 and TRBJ2-3; D not resolved. The germline gives CDR1 SGHAT, CDR2 FQNNGV. This CDR3 contains 15 residues. Trimming stripped 0 bases from V and 0 bases from J, with 7 bases between. This CDR3 reads CASSLDGTSTDTQYS. The DNA of the CDR3 is TGTGCCAGCAGCTTAGATGGAACTAGCACAGATACGCAGTATTCT.

This chain links TRBV3-1 with TRBJ2-7; no clear D gene. The V end lost 4 bases, the J end lost 2 bases, and 12 bases lay between the germline ends. Per germline, CDR1 LGHDT and CDR2 YNNKEL (reference sequence). CDR3 length: 14 amino acids. In nucleotides, the CDR3 is TGTGCCAGCAGCCCCACAGTTCTCGCCTACGAGCAGTACTTC. This codes for CASSPTVLAYEQYF.

This chain joins TRBV12-3 or TRBV12-4 and TRBJ1-5; 7 bases fit TRBD1. The CDR3 is 14 amino acids. After removal of 10 bases from V and 0 bases from J, the junction contained 6 bases not matched to a gene. The CDR3 DNA reads TGTGCCACCTCGGACAGGTCTAGCAATCAGCCCCAGCATTTT. Its protein product is CATSDRSSNQPQHF.

The sample holds many counts of this clonotype. The rearrangement joins TRBV12-3 or TRBV12-4 to TRBJ1-5, with 9 bases fitting TRBD1. The CDR3 totals 16 residues. J gave up 4 bases and V 5 bases, and 9 bases lay outside the gene matches. The chain's CDR3 is CASSRPGQGGNQPQHF. DNA of the CDR3: TGTGCCAGCAGTCGACCGGGACAGGGTGGAAATCAGCCCCAGCATTTT.

This clonotype was counted a few times. J is TRBJ2-7 and V is TRBV5-1; weak D call: TRBD2 (6 bases). V lost 0 bases and J 3 bases, leaving 13 bases between the germline ends. The CDR3 has 15 residues. CDR1 and CDR2 from the germline V gene are SGHRS and YFSETQ. As DNA, the CDR3 is TGCGCCAGCAGCTTGGAAGGGGAGGTCGGCTACGAGCAGTACTTC. Translation gives CASSLEGEVGYEQYF.

The chain uses TRBV20-1 and TRBJ2-7; 9 bases are a match to TRBD2. The CDR3 contains 15 residues. In germline, CDR1 is DFQATT, CDR2 SNEGSKA (reference sequence). V was pared by 2 bases and J by 7 bases, with 12 bases of the junction left unmatched. The CDR3 DNA reads TGCAGTGCTAGACATAGCGGGGGTCGCGGCTATGAGCAGTACTTC. Its protein product is CSARHSGGRGYEQYF.

In this sample, this clonotype turned up a few times. The V and J genes are TRBV20-1 and TRBJ2-3, with TRBD2 matching over 14 bases. From germline, CDR1 is DFQATT and CDR2 SNEGSKA (reference sequence). V was clipped by 2 bases and J by 5 bases; unmatched bases: 6. There are 16 residues in the CDR3. In nucleotides, the CDR3 is TGCAGTGCTAGACCGGGACTAGCGGGGGTCATAGATACGCAGTATTTT. The encoded protein is CSARPGLAGVIDTQYF.